This entry describes one TCR beta chain. Trimming removed 0 bases from V and 1 base from J, with 7 bases in between. The CDR3 runs to 14 residues. The V gene's germline CDR1 is LGHNA and CDR2 YSLEER. TCRdb ran MiXCR on the RT-PCR reads and lists one entry per CDR3 protein. Of about 700,000 distinct CDR3 sequences in the sample, 14% were seen once. Material: memory CD4+ T cells from blood. The gene calls are TRBV4-3 and TRBJ2-7; D remains unclear. The TCR originated in a female donor in good health, serving as a healthy control. The CDR3 is CASSQEALSYEQYF. DNA for the CDR3: TGCGCCAGCAGCCAAGAAGCGCTGTCCTACGAGCAGTACTTC.